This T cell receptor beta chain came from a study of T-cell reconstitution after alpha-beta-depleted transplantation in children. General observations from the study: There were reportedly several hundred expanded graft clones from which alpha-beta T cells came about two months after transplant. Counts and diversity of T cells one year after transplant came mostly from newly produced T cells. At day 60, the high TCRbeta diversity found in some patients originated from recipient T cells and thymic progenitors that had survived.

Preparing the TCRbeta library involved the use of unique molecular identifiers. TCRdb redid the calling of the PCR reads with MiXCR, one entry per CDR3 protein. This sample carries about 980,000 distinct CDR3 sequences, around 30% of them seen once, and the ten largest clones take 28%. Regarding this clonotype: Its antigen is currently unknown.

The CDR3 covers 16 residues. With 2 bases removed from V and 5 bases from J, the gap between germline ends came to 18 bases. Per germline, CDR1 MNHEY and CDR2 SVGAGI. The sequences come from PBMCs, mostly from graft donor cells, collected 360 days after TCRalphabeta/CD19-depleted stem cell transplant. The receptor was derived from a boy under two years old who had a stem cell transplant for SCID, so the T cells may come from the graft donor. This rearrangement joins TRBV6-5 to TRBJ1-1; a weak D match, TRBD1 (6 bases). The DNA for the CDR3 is TGTGCCAGCAGTTACCGGGTTTGGGGGGCCCAGACTGAAGCTTTCTTT. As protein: CASSYRVWGAQTEAFF.